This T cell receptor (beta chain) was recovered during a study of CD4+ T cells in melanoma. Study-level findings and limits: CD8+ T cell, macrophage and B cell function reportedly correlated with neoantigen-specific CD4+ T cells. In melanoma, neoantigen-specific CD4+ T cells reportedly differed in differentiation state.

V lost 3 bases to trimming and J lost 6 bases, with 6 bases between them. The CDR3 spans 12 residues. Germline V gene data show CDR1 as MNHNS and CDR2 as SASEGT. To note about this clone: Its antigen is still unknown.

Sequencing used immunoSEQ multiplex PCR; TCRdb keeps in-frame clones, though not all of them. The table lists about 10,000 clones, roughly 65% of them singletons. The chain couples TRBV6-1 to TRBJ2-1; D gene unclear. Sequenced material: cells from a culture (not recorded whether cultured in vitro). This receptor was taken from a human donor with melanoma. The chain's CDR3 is CASSEHFNEQFF. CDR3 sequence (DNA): TGTGCCAGCAGTGAGCATTTCAATGAGCAGTTCTTC.